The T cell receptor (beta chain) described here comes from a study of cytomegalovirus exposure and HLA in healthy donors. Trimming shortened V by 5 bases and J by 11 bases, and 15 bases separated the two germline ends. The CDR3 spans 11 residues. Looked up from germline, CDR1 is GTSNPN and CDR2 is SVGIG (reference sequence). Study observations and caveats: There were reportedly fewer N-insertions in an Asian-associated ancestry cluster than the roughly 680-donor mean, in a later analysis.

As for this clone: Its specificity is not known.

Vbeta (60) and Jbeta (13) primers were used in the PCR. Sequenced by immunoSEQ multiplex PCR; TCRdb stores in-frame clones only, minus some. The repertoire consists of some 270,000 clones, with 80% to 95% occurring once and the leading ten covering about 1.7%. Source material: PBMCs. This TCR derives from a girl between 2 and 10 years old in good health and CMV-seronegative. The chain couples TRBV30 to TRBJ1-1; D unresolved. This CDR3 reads CAWVFTSGAFF. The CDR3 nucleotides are TGTGCCTGGGTCTTTACTTCGGGGGCTTTCTTT.